This record concerns one T cell receptor beta chain sequence. Its matching antigen is unknown. The germline V and J ends were trimmed by 3 bases and 8 bases, with 17 bases remaining between them. Germline V lookup: CDR1 MNHEY, CDR2 SMNVEV (reference sequence). This CDR3 region has 15 residues. The data are from a study of cytomegalovirus exposure and HLA in healthy donors. In the study overall: About 84% of 398 genotyped donors fell in the Caucasian-associated ancestry cluster.

Study-wide results and caveats: The majority of TCR sequences were rare, yet some public TCRs appeared in many donors. HLA alleles showed associations with 15,000 to 20,000 TCR beta sequences in a later analysis, at a 0.05 false discovery rate. Accurate prediction of HLA-A and HLA-B alleles (for most subjects) was reportedly achieved from TCR beta sequences.

The PCR contained 60 Vbeta and 13 Jbeta primers. Here immunoSEQ multiplex PCR was the method, and the copy in TCRdb shows in-frame clones only, minus some. The sample holds around 150,000 clones, about four fifths seen once. Sequenced material: PBMCs. The TCR sequence derives from a male donor in good health and CMV-seropositive. The chain couples TRBV27 to TRBJ2-1, with D uncertain. The chain's CDR3 is CASSFSPRKIDEQFF. In nucleotides, the CDR3 is TGTGCCAGCAGTTTTTCACCCAGAAAAATCGATGAGCAGTTCTTC.